One and the same sample provided the 20 T cell receptor beta chains below, sequenced in a study of cytomegalovirus exposure and HLA in healthy donors. Vbeta (60) and Jbeta (13) primers were used in the PCR. The method was immunoSEQ multiplex PCR; TCRdb's version includes in-frame clones alone and lacks a portion of them. The repertoire consists of around 170,000 clones, with about 81% occurring once and the leading ten covering roughly 1.4%. The sample taken for sequencing was PBMCs. These receptors were taken from a man aged 35 to 55 in good health and CMV-seronegative.

This rearrangement joins TRBV28 to TRBJ2-4, with 15 bases identical to TRBD2. This CDR3 comprises 13 residues. The germline V gene has CDR1 MDHEN and CDR2 SYDVKM. V shed 5 bases, J shed 15 bases, and the junction held 5 bases outside the gene matches. The CDR3, as DNA: TGTGCCAGCAGTACCGGACTAGCGGGAGGGGGGTACTTC. Protein product: CASSTGLAGGGYF.

This CDR3 is CAIPGLAQNNEQFF. The DNA of the CDR3 is TGTGCCATCCCGGGACTAGCACAGAACAATGAGCAGTTCTTC. The chain couples TRBV2 to TRBJ2-1; 9 bases match TRBD2. This CDR3 comprises 14 residues. Germline CDR1 SNHLY, CDR2 FYNNEI. The junction had 9 bases not matched to a gene; V was cut back by 10 bases and J by 5 bases.

The V gene is TRBV9, the J gene TRBJ2-1; TRBD2 agrees at 10 bases. The V and J ends lost 5 bases and 7 bases, in that order; junction bases with no gene match: 12. The CDR3 length is 16 residues. Germline assignment: CDR1 SGDLS and CDR2 YYNGEE. DNA for the CDR3: TGTGCCAGCAGTCTTACCCCTAGCGGGGGATGGAATGAGCAGTTCTTC. Its translation is CASSLTPSGGWNEQFF.

This chain links TRBV5-4 with TRBJ1-4; TRBD1 agrees at 9 bases. The germline V gene encodes CDR1 SGHNT and CDR2 YYREEE (reference sequence). Unmatched junction bases numbered 8, after V lost 6 bases and J lost 5 bases. This CDR3 comprises 15 residues. The CDR3, as DNA: TGTGCCAGCAACTTCGACGGGACAGGGAATGAAAAACTGTTTTTT. Residues: CASNFDGTGNEKLFF.

The rearrangement joins TRBV28 to TRBJ1-1; D might be TRBD1 (6 bases). CDR1 and CDR2 (germline): MDHEN, SYDVKM. V was clipped by 3 bases and J by 5 bases, with 13 bases between them. The CDR3 loop spans 14 amino acids. CDR3 protein: CASSLKNRATEAFF. The CDR3 DNA is TGTGCCAGCAGTTTGAAAAACAGGGCGACTGAAGCTTTCTTT.

This sequence joins TRBV2 and TRBJ2-1, with D perhaps matching TRBD2 (6 bases). This CDR3 region has 13 residues. V lost 2 bases and J 6 bases, leaving 8 bases between the germline ends. The germline CDR1 and CDR2 sequences are SNHLY and FYNNEI. CDR3 protein: CASSEWGGNEQFF. The CDR3 DNA is TGTGCCAGCAGTGAATGGGGAGGCAATGAGCAGTTCTTC. The full variable domain, rest sourced from reference TRBV2 and TRBJ2-1, is EPEVTQTPSHQVTQMGQEVILRCVPISNHLYFYWYRQILGQKVEFLVSFYNNEISEKSEIFDDQFSVERPDGSNFTLKIRSTKLEDSAMYFCASSEWGGNEQFFGPGTRLTVL.

The chain joins TRBV5-1 to TRBJ2-7; weak D call: TRBD1 (7 bases). CDR3 length equals 18 residues. V dropped 4 bases and J dropped 3 bases, with 26 bases sitting between them. In germline, CDR1 is SGHRS, CDR2 YFSETQ. The CDR3 coding sequence is TGCGCCAGCAGCCCCTCGGGGGCAGGGGGAGCCCGTGTCTACGAGCAGTACTTC. It yields the protein CASSPSGAGGARVYEQYF.

J is TRBJ1-2 and V is TRBV28; 8 positions match TRBD1. Germline values: CDR1 MDHEN, CDR2 SYDVKM. V shed 6 bases and J 5 bases; nucleotides not matched to a gene: 2. This CDR3 region has 12 residues. In DNA, the CDR3 is TGTGCCAGCAGAGGGACAGGATATGGCTACACCTTC. This translates into CASRGTGYGYTF.

This clone came up once. The genes are TRBV27 and TRBJ2-1, with D maybe TRBD1 (5 bases). Germline assignment: CDR1 MNHEY and CDR2 SMNVEV (reference sequence). V dropped 2 bases and J dropped 4 bases, with 9 bases sitting between them. CDR3 length: 14 residues. The CDR3 loop reads CASSLATAYNEQFF. DNA of the CDR3: TGTGCCAGCAGTTTAGCGACAGCTTACAATGAGCAGTTCTTC.

This chain connects TRBV6-5 to TRBJ2-7, with 9 positions matching TRBD1. Germline V gene lookup returns CDR1 MNHEY and CDR2 SVGAGI. Trimming took 4 bases from V and 3 from J; bases not matched to a gene: 7. CDR3 size: 15 residues. The CDR3 loop reads CASSSPGQGGYEQYF. The DNA for the CDR3 is TGTGCCAGCAGTTCACCGGGACAGGGAGGCTACGAGCAGTACTTC.

The chain couples TRBV11-3 to TRBJ1-2, with D unclear. Per germline, CDR1 SGHNT and CDR2 YENEEA. This CDR3 has 16 amino acids. Trimming removed 0 bases at V and 5 bases at J, with 16 bases between. The CDR3 DNA follows: TGTGCCAGCAGCTTAGATTCTCTATTTGGAGGGTATGGCTACACCTTC. Residues: CASSLDSLFGGYGYTF.

This clone was found a few times. The chain links TRBV5-1 to TRBJ1-2; D is uncertain. The V gene lost 4 bases and the J gene lost 8 bases, with 18 bases spanning the gap. The CDR3 runs 14 residues. From germline, CDR1 is SGHRS and CDR2 YFSETQ. This chain's CDR3 is CASSPEGGNGGYTF. CDR3 DNA sequence: TGCGCCAGCAGCCCGGAGGGAGGGAACGGCGGCTACACCTTC.

V usage is TRBV28 and J usage is TRBJ2-2; 11 bases match TRBD2. The V and J ends lost 6 bases and 7 bases, in that order; junction bases with no gene match: 10. CDR1 MDHEN and CDR2 SYDVKM come from the germline V gene. CDR3 size: 16 residues. This chain's CDR3 is CASRPPSGRFIGELFF. The CDR3 DNA reads TGTGCCAGCAGGCCTCCTAGCGGGAGGTTTATCGGGGAGCTGTTTTTT.

The V and J genes are TRBV4-2 and TRBJ2-5, with a tentative D call TRBD1 (6 bases). From germline, CDR1 is LGHNA and CDR2 YNFKEQ. The V end was cut by 1 base, the J end by 2 bases, with 8 bases between. This CDR3 has 14 amino acids. In nucleotides, the CDR3 is TGTGCCAGCAGCCAAGGTGGACAGCAAGAGACCCAGTACTTC. It translates to CASSQGGQQETQYF.

V gene TRBV4-3 combines with J gene TRBJ1-2, with 8 nucleotides matching TRBD1. This CDR3 is built from 13 residues. Looked up from germline, CDR1 is LGHNA and CDR2 is YSLEER. Trimming cost V 1 base and J 9 bases; bases outside gene matches: 4. CDR3 coding DNA: TGCGCCAGCAGCCAAGGGACAGGGTTCAGCTACACCTTC. This translates into CASSQGTGFSYTF.

This rearrangement joins TRBV6-5 to TRBJ1-1, with 7 bases that match TRBD1. V lost 7 bases and J lost 0; bases outside the gene matches: 5. Germline V CDR1 and CDR2: MNHEY, SVGAGI. This CDR3 contains 14 residues. CDR3 loop: CASNRDSLNTEAFF. CDR3 in DNA: TGTGCCAGCAATCGGGACAGTTTGAACACTGAAGCTTTCTTT.

This clone appeared a single time. The chain is built from TRBV28 and TRBJ2-7, with 7 bases that match TRBD2. J was trimmed by 1 base and V by 2 bases; bases with no gene match: 11. The length of the CDR3 is 17 residues. Germline CDR1 and CDR2: MDHEN and SYDVKM. CDR3 nucleotides: TGTGCCAGCAGTTTACGAGGCGCCGGGAGGTCGTCCTACGAGCAGTACTTC. It specifies CASSLRGAGRSSYEQYF.

This clone was seen a few times. V gene TRBV5-1 combines with J gene TRBJ2-3; TRBD1 aligns across 10 bases. The CDR3 is 15 residues long. CDR1 and CDR2 from the germline V gene are SGHRS and YFSETQ. The V and J ends lost 4 bases and 2 bases, in that order; junction bases with no gene match: 4. CDR3: CASSLGQGDTDTQYF. CDR3 DNA sequence: TGCGCCAGCAGCCTAGGACAGGGGGACACAGATACGCAGTATTTT.

The gene calls are TRBV14 and TRBJ2-7; D is ambiguous. Per the germline V gene, CDR1 is SGHDN and CDR2 is FVKESK. V lost 1 base and J 5 bases, leaving 18 bases between the germline ends. This CDR3 has 16 amino acids. CDR3 region: CASSQAGARVFDEQYF. The CDR3 DNA follows: TGTGCCAGCAGCCAAGCGGGTGCCCGGGTATTCGACGAGCAGTACTTC.

The chain couples TRBV9 to TRBJ2-3, with 9 bases matching TRBD2. Trimming cost V 1 base and J 0 bases; bases outside gene matches: 0. Looked up from germline, CDR1 is SGDLS and CDR2 is YYNGEE. The CDR3 length is 15 residues. CDR3 sequence (DNA): TGTGCCAGCAGCGTAACTAGCGGGAGCACAGATACGCAGTATTTT. Protein: CASSVTSGSTDTQYF.